These 5 T cell receptor beta chains were sequenced from one sample in a study of T cells after yellow fever vaccination. TCRdb redid the calling of the 5' RACE reads with MiXCR, one entry per CDR3 protein. The sample consists of around 500,000 distinct CDR3 sequences, 21% of them appearing once. The starting material was PBMCs, obtained roughly 20 days after the first yellow fever vaccination. The receptor source for this set is a young man who received the YFV17D yellow fever vaccine.

This clonotype occurred a few times. The chain joins TRBV7-8 to TRBJ2-2; 9 positions agree with TRBD2. The ends lost 6 bases at V and 4 bases at J; junction bases unmatched: 9. In germline, CDR1 is SGHVS, CDR2 FQNEAQ. This CDR3 contains 16 residues. The CDR3 DNA reads TGTGCCAGCAGTTTATTGGCGGGGGGGACCACCGGGGAGCTGTTTTTT. It specifies CASSLLAGGTTGELFF.

The V and J genes are TRBV4-1 and TRBJ2-7; tentative D call: TRBD2 (5 bases). The V gene's germline CDR1 is MGHRA and CDR2 YSYEKL. V was clipped by 2 bases and J by 2 bases, with 10 bases between them. The CDR3 runs 14 residues. The CDR3 DNA is TGCGCCAGCAGCCAAACAGACGGGGCCTACGAGCAGTACTTC. Protein: CASSQTDGAYEQYF.

This clonotype appeared a few times. The chain employs TRBV7-2 and TRBJ1-5; no reliable D call. The CDR3 covers 15 residues. V was shortened by 1 base and J by 6 bases, with 13 bases between the two germline ends. The germline V gene has CDR1 SGHTA and CDR2 FQGNSA. Here the CDR3 DNA reads TGTGCCAGCAGCTTAGGGGGTAGTCCGTTTCAGCCCCAGCATTTT. It specifies CASSLGGSPFQPQHF.

This clonotype was counted a few times. The chain is built from TRBV7-3 and TRBJ2-3; no clear D. The CDR3 runs 13 residues. The V gene lost 3 bases and the J gene lost 5 bases, with 9 bases spanning the gap. The germline CDR1 and CDR2 sequences are SGHTA and FQGTGA. CDR3 nucleotide sequence: TGTGCCAGCAGCTTTAGGGAAGGAGATACGCAGTATTTT. It translates to CASSFREGDTQYF.

V and J are TRBV2 and TRBJ2-3; 9 nucleotides line up with TRBD2. Trimming cost V 8 bases and J 3 bases; bases outside gene matches: 6. CDR1 is SNHLY and CDR2 is FYNNEI in the germline V gene. The CDR3 spans 14 residues. The CDR3 spells CASLLAGRTDTQYF. CDR3 sequence (DNA): TGTGCCAGCCTGCTAGCGGGGAGAACAGATACGCAGTATTTT.